The 10 T cell receptor beta chains below were found in one sample sequenced in a study of blood T cells in healthy people across ages (dated by TCRdb to 2015 to 2017). Receptor libraries were prepared by 5' RACE. The sample was run on an Illumina HiSeq 2500. A second about 7 to 11 cycle PCR used a sample-barcoded 5' primer and a J-beta primer mix. TCRdb's own reprocessing of the public reads used fastp at Q25 and MiXCR and kept productive beta chains. All rows with the same CDR3 protein become a single entry with the most common DNA and genes. In all, the sample holds fewer than 750,000 distinct CDR3 sequences, and around 48% of those were seen once. Jointly, the top ten make up around 25% of the sample. The source material was blood. Every receptor here comes from an elderly man in good health.

Notes on this clonotype: The germline gene is not matched at one end of the junction; a read error may be the cause. V gene TRBV15 combines with J gene TRBJ2-3; D ambiguous. The germline V gene has CDR1 LNHNV and CDR2 YYDKDF (reference sequence). This CDR3 has 14 amino acids. The CDR3 DNA reads TGTACCACCAGCAGAGATCCCGGCACAGATACGCAGTATTTT. Protein sequence: CTTSRDPGTDTQYF.

The V and J genes are TRBV5-6 and TRBJ2-5, with 12 bases that match TRBD2. CDR1 SGHDT and CDR2 YYEEEE come from the germline V gene. This CDR3 is built from 15 residues. V lost 4 bases and J lost 1; bases outside the gene matches: 2. The CDR3 region is CASSLAGGTQETQYF. In DNA form, the CDR3 reads TGTGCCAGCAGCCTAGCGGGGGGGACCCAAGAGACCCAGTACTTC.

The table lists this clonotype with a count of one. This chain links TRBV29-1 with TRBJ2-2; D unresolved. The germline gives CDR1 SQVTM, CDR2 ANQGSEA. The CDR3 is 14 residues long. The V gene lost 0 bases and the J gene lost 2 bases, with 7 bases spanning the gap. CDR3 in DNA: TGCAGCGTTGAAGATAGGTCTAACACCGGGGAGCTGTTTTTT. It translates to CSVEDRSNTGELFF.

In regard to this clonotype: An end of the junction does not agree with germline; a read error may underlie this. The chain recombines TRBV12-3 or TRBV12-4 with TRBJ1-4; 8 bases line up with TRBD1. The length of the CDR3 is 17 residues. DNA for the CDR3: TGTGCCAGCAGTTCCGGGACAGGTATAGGGACTAATGAAAAGCTGTTTTTT. As protein: CASSSGTGIGTNEKLFF.

This chain links TRBV7-9 with TRBJ2-5, with D perhaps TRBD1 (5 bases). The CDR3 is 12 residues long. V was pared by 10 bases and J by 3 bases, with 12 bases between. CDR1 is SEHNR, CDR2 FQNEAQ, per germline (reference sequence). The CDR3 spells CATGAVEETQYF. The CDR3 coding sequence is TGTGCCACTGGGGCAGTTGAAGAGACCCAGTACTTC.

The table lists this clonotype with a few counts. The chain joins TRBV12-3 or TRBV12-4 to TRBJ2-6; 8 positions match TRBD1. The CDR3 sequence is 17 residues long. The V gene end was trimmed by 1 base and the J gene end by 1 base; junction bases not matched to a gene: 3. CDR3 protein: CASSLVQGGSGANVLTF. The CDR3 coding sequence is TGTGCCAGCAGTTTAGTACAGGGGGGATCTGGGGCCAACGTCCTGACTTTC.

The rearrangement links TRBV2 to TRBJ2-1; D may be TRBD2 (5 bases). Germline assignment: CDR1 SNHLY and CDR2 FYNNEI. The CDR3 is 13 residues long. With 6 bases removed from V and 7 bases from J, the gap between germline ends came to 13 bases. Written as DNA, the CDR3 is TGTGCCAGCAGACCCATGAGCGGTAATGAGCAGTTCTTC. Protein product: CASRPMSGNEQFF.

CDR3 sequence (DNA): TGCGCCAGCAGTTCGGGCATACCTAGCACAGATACGCAGTATTTT. Residues: CASSSGIPSTDTQYF. V usage is TRBV5-1 and J usage is TRBJ2-3; D is uncertain. Deletions cut 5 bases from V and 0 bases from J, with 13 bases between. Germline CDR1 reads SGHRS; CDR2 reads YFSETQ. The length of the CDR3 is 15 residues.

V usage is TRBV6-6 and J usage is TRBJ2-3, with D possibly matching TRBD2 (7 bases). CDR1 MNHNY and CDR2 SVGAGI come from the germline V gene (reference sequence). The CDR3 sequence is 16 residues long. V lost 2 bases and J lost 6, with 18 bases in between. CDR3 loop: CASSYRRGAVQDTQYF. CDR3 DNA sequence: TGTGCCAGCAGTTACCGACGGGGGGCGGTCCAGGATACGCAGTATTTT.

In regard to this clonotype: Compared with germline, one end of the junction differs, possibly owing to a read error. The CDR3 is CASSQANYDYTF. The CDR3 DNA sequence: TGTGCCAGCAGCCAAGCTAACTATGACTACACCTTC. The chain links TRBV3-1 to TRBJ1-2; D remains unclear. Germline V gene sequence: CDR1 LGHDT, CDR2 YNNKEL (reference sequence). The CDR3 sequence is 12 residues long.